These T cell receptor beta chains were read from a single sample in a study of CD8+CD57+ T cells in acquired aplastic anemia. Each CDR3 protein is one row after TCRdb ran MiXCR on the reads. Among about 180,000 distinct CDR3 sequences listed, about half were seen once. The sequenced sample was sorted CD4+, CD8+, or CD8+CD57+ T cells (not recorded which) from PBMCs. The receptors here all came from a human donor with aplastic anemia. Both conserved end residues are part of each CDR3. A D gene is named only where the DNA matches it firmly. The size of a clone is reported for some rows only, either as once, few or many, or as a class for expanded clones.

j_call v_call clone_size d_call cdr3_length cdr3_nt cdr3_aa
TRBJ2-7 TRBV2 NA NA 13 TGTGCCAGCAGTGCAGGGGACTACTACGAGCAGTACTTC CASSAGDYYEQYF
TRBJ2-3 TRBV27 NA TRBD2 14 TGTGCCAGCAGCGGGGGGGCGAATACAGATACGCAGTATTTT CASSGGANTDTQYF
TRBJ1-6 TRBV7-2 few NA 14 TGTGCCAGCAGCTTCGGGTACTATAATTCACCCCTCCACTTT CASSFGYYNSPLHF
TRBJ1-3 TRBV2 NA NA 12 TGTGCCAGCAGGGTGACCGGGAACACCATATATTTT CASRVTGNTIYF
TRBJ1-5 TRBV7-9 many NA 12 TGTGCCAGCAGCTTAATCAGTGGGCCCCAGCATTTT CASSLISGPQHF
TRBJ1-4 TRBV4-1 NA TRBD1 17 TGCGTCAGCAGCCAAAGAAGACAGGGGGCATCTAATGAAAAACTGTTTTTT CVSSQRRQGASNEKLFF
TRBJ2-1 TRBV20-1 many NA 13 TGCAGTGCCTCCCAGGGGGGGGGTAATGAGCAGTTCTTC CSASQGGGNEQFF
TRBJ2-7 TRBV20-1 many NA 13 TGCAGTGCTAGGGGGGGTACCTCCTACGAGCAGTACTTC CSARGGTSYEQYF
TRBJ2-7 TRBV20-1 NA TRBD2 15 TGCAGTGCTAGTTGGGCGGGAGGGCCCCGGTACGAGCAGTACTTC CSASWAGGPRYEQYF
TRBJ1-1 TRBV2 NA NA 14 TGTGCCAGCAGTGGTAGCGAGGCGAACACTGAAGCTTTCTTT CASSGSEANTEAFF
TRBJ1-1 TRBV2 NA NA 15 TGTGCCAGCAGTGGAGGAGGGACATCGCAGGCTGAAGCTTTCTTT CASSGGGTSQAEAFF
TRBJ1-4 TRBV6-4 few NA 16 TGTGCCAGCAGTGACTACGTGGGACGGCTTAATGAAAAACTGTTTTTT CASSDYVGRLNEKLFF
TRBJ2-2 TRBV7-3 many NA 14 TGTGCCAGCAGCTTATCAGTGGTCACCGGGGAGCTGTTTTTT CASSLSVVTGELFF
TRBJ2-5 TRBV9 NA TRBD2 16 TGTGCCAGCAGCGGCCCCACGCAGGCGGGGGTAGAGACCCAGTACTTC CASSGPTQAGVETQYF
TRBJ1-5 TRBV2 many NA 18 TGTGCCAGCAGTGAAGCGCTTCAGGTTGTAATGGATAATCAGCCCCAGCATTTT CASSEALQVVMDNQPQHF
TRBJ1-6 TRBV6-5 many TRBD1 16 TGTGCCAGCAGTTACAAAATCGACAGGGTGAGGTCACCCCTCCACTTT CASSYKIDRVRSPLHF
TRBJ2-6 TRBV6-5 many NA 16 TGTGCCAGCAGTTCCACTACGGGGCCTGGGGCCAACGTCCTGACTTTC CASSSTTGPGANVLTF
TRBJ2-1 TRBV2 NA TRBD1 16 TGTGCCAGTTCAGGTAGGGGGCGAAAGTCGGTCAATGAGCAGTTCTTC CASSGRGRKSVNEQFF
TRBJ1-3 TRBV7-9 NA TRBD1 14 TGTGCCAGCAGCACCACAGGGGGTGGAAACACCATATATTTT CASSTTGGGNTIYF
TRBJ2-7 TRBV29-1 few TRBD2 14 TGCAGCGTTGAAGCTAGCGGGAGGGACTACGAGCAGTACTTC CSVEASGRDYEQYF
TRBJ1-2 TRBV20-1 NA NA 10 TGCAGTGCTAGTGTTATTGGCTACACCTTC CSASVIGYTF
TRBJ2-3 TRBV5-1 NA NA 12 TGCGCCAGCAGCTTGCCTGGGGATACGCAGTATTTT CASSLPGDTQYF
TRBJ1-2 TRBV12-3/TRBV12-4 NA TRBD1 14 TGTGCCAGCAGTTTGCGACAGGGAGGACGTGGCTACACCTTC CASSLRQGGRGYTF
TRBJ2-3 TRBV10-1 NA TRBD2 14 TGCGCCAGCGGCTCTAGCGGGAGGTCAGATACGCAGTATTTT CASGSSGRSDTQYF
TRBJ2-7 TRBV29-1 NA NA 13 TGCAGCTCACCAGGTCTGGGGGCGGACGAGCAGTACTTC CSSPGLGADEQYF
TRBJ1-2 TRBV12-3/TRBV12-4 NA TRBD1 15 TGTGCCAGCAGTTGGCCATCAGGGGGCGACTATGGCTACACCTTC CASSWPSGGDYGYTF
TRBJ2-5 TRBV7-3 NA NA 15 TGTGCCCGCAGCGACAACGCGGTGGGTCGGGAGACCCAGTACTTC CARSDNAVGRETQYF
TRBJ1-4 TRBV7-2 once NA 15 TGTTCCAGCAGCCAGGCGGGGGGAACTAATGAAAAACTGTTTTTT CSSSQAGGTNEKLFF
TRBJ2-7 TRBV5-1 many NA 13 TGCGCCAGCACCTACGGGACTGGATACGAGCAGTACTTC CASTYGTGYEQYF
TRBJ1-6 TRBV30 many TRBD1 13 TGTGCCTGGAGTCCAACAGGGGGATCACCCCTCCACTTT CAWSPTGGSPLHF
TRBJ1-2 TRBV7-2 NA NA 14 TGTGCCAGCAGTTACTCGAGGCAGGTTGGTGGCTACACCTTC CASSYSRQVGGYTF
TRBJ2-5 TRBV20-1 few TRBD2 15 TGCAGTGCCAAGAGCGGGGGGCCTTTAGGGGAGACCCAGTACTTC CSAKSGGPLGETQYF
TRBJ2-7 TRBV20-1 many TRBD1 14 TGCAGTGCTGACCCCCGCAAGACAGGGTCCGAGCAGTACTTC CSADPRKTGSEQYF
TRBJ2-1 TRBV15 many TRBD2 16 TGTGCCACCAGCAGAACTGGACTAGCGGGGTACAATGAGCAGTTCTTC CATSRTGLAGYNEQFF
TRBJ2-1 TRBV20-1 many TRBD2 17 TGCAGTGCTAGACTTGTCGGACTAGCGGGAAGATTCAATGAGCAGTTCTTC CSARLVGLAGRFNEQFF
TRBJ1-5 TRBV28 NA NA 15 TGTGCCAGCAGTCGCAATCGGGGCGGCAATCAGCCCCAGCATTTT CASSRNRGGNQPQHF
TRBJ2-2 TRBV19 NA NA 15 TGTGCCACTAGGGGCGGGGCTGCTCTCACCGGGGAGCTGTTTTTT CATRGGAALTGELFF
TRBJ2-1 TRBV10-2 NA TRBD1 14 TGCGCCAGCAGTGACCCGGACAGGGGCAATGAGCAGTTCTTC CASSDPDRGNEQFF
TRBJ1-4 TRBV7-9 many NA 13 TGTGCCAGCAGCTTAGCCTCTGATAGAAAACTGTTTTTT CASSLASDRKLFF
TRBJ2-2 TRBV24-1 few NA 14 TGTGCCACCAGTGGTCACGTCGACACCGGGGAGCTGTTTTTT CATSGHVDTGELFF
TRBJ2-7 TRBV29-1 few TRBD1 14 TGCAGCGTCGACCCGGGACAGGGACGCTACGAGCAGTACTTC CSVDPGQGRYEQYF
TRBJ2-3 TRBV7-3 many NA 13 NA CASSLTVGEGAYF
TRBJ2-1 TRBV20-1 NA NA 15 TGCAGTGCTAGTCCGTGGGAGACGTCCTACAATGAGCAGTTCTTC CSASPWETSYNEQFF
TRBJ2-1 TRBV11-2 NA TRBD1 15 TGTGCCAGCAGCTTAGGGGCTTGGGACAGCAATGAGCAGTTCTTC CASSLGAWDSNEQFF
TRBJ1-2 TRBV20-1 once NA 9 TGCAGTGCCCCAAGACGACAGACCTTC CSAPRRQTF
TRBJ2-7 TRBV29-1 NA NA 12 TGCAGCGTTGTTTCGGGGGTCAACGAGCAGTACTTC CSVVSGVNEQYF
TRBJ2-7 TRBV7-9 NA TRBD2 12 TGTGCCTGCGGGAGAGGGTTGGACGAGCAGTACTTC CACGRGLDEQYF
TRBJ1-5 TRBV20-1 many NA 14 TGCAGTGCGTTACAGGACATGAAAAATCAGCCCCAGCATTTT CSALQDMKNQPQHF
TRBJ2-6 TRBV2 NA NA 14 TGTGCCAGCAGCTCCGGACAGGGGGCCAACGTCCTGACTTTC CASSSGQGANVLTF
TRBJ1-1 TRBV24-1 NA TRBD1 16 TGTGCCACCAAGGGGGGACCGGGACAGGGTGACACTGAAGCTTTCTTT CATKGGPGQGDTEAFF
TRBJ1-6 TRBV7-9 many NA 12 TGTGCCAGCAGCTTCCCAGACGGGCGGCTCCACTTT CASSFPDGRLHF
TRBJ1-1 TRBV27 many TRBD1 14 TGTGCCAGCAGTTCCCCAGGGGGCGGAACTGAAGCTTTCTTT CASSSPGGGTEAFF